This TCR beta chain was documented in a study of blood T cell repertoires in COVID-19 (TCRdb year 2020). The study in broad terms: Samples covering the acute and convalescent phases of COVID-19 were provided by collaborators in the United States, Italy and Spain. The material from the prospective study consisted of cDNA or gDNA derived from T cells, B-cell-depleted T cells, or PBMCs. Deeply sampled blood TCRbeta repertoires from subjects exposed to, actively infected with, or recovered from COVID-19 were included in the dataset. A freely available public database, intended as a resource for researchers studying the immune response to SARS-CoV-2, is where the repertoires were released. Samples came from the ongoing ImmuneRACE study (first 160 participants) plus 1,254 subjects from 6 global collaborators. The sample metadata nearly always contained a de-identified subject ID, COVID-19 status, age in years and sex. Where HLA class I and class II types were available, the types were taken from metadata supplied by the sample provider, not from assay-based typing. What the research found in general, with its limitations: The quantity of clinical and demographic metadata differed by source and by participant and was supplied without curation.

Spanning cysteine to phenylalanine, the CDR3 consists of 13 amino acids. The CDR3 DNA has 39 bases and is translated from base 1. Taken from the germline V gene (reference sequence), the CDR1 and CDR2 loops are MNHEY and SMNVEV. Relative to germline, V is 6 bases shorter and J is 9 bases shorter, with 18 bases between their ends. The immunoSEQ Assay, a bias-controlled multiplex PCR, was used to amplify TCRbeta CDR3 regions from genomic DNA. Processing in the source paper ran as follows. Within the assay, amplification of reference gene primers was used to estimate how many nucleated cells each sample contained. To quantify the absolute abundance of each unique TCRbeta CDR3 rearrangement, sequence reads were collapsed and filtered. For each sample, productive Simpson clonality was calculated as the square root of Simpson's diversity index over productive rearrangements. Imported from immuneACCESS, the table was reduced by TCRdb to in-frame sequences with V and J called. These copies leave out some clones; in studies compared against another copy, an unresolved V gene accounts for under half, and the cause of the remainder is not known. V, J and clone size were drawn from that table, and D and trimming were deduced from the DNA. For this sample there are some 120,000 clones; approximately 84% appear just once. The ten largest make up around 13% of the sample.

A note on this clone: The specificity of this receptor is unknown. Base qualities are not provided; no much larger clone lies one nucleotide away.

Collaborating institutions collected whole blood in K2EDTA tubes following their own protocols. Collaborator samples were shipped for TCRbeta analysis as frozen whole blood, isolated PBMCs, or DNA extracted from either sample type. The chain is encoded by TRBV27 joined to TRBJ2-7; a tentative D call is TRBD1 (6 bases match). This sequence was found in a human donor in a cohort sampled during active COVID-19. The sample was peripheral blood. Read as DNA, the sequence is TGTGCCAGCAGAGCGAATAACAGGGCCGGGCAGTACTTC. It codes for CASRANNRAGQYF.